This entry features one T cell receptor beta chain sequence. The target antigen is unknown. The data were obtained in a study of T-cell memory formation after mild COVID-19. Germline values: CDR1 SNHLY, CDR2 FYNNEI. V lost 8 bases, J lost 8 bases, and 5 bases stayed unmatched. This CDR3 spans 11 amino acids. MiXCR was run by TCRdb on the 5' RACE reads, yielding one entry per CDR3 protein. Here the sample spans fewer than 250,000 distinct CDR3 sequences, over 9.5% being singletons. Study-wide findings and caveats: Among clones peaking at day 37 in the second wave, SARS-CoV-2 specificity remained unconfirmed. The finding that pre-infection memory included some responding clones suggested that cross-reactive memory joined. Clones contracting day 15 to 85 were balanced CD4/CD8; later expanders leaned CD4+. Those CD4+ clones that contracted were mainly in CM and EM (CD8+ ones in EMRA).

The sequence was collected from a young man who had mild COVID-19 (a few samples of this study predate the infection). Cell type and time point are not known. Sequences were obtained from PBMCs or a T cell subset sorted from them (not recorded which). The V call is TRBV2, the J call TRBJ1-2; 7 nucleotides align to TRBD1. The CDR3 nucleotides are TGTGCCAGCGGGAGAGGGGGCGGCTACACCTTC. Translated: CASGRGGGYTF.